This is a list of T cell receptor beta chains from one sample in a study of T cell responses to AZD1222 COVID-19 vaccine. TCRdb keeps only in-frame clones here, not all; method: immunoSEQ multiplex PCR. This sample yields 150,000 or so clones, of which more than 70% are seen a single time; 2.5% to 3% belongs to the top ten. Sequencing used peripheral blood, obtained on day 0 of AZD1222 vaccination. Source of these receptors: an adult in good health. CDR3s include the opening cysteine and the closing phenylalanine or tryptophan. Each record gives: clone size, J gene, V gene, D gene, CDR3 DNA, CDR3 protein. D genes are given only for firm matches. Some rows have no size entry. The others give once, few or many, or a class for an expanded clone.

-	TRBJ2-7	TRBV21-1	-	TGTGCCAGCAGCTTCCAGGGTTCTAGCGGGAGGGTAGGCTCCTACGAGCAGTACTTC	CASSFQGSSGRVGSYEQYF
-	TRBJ2-7	TRBV7-3	TRBD1	TGTGCCAGCAGCAAGAGTACTTGGGACAGCGTCTCCTACGAGCAGTACTTC	CASSKSTWDSVSYEQYF
-	TRBJ1-1	TRBV6-5	-	TGTGCCAGCAGTTCTAGGGGTGGCGCTTTCTTT	CASSSRGGAFF
-	TRBJ2-2	TRBV11-2	TRBD1	TGTGCCAGCAGCCCGTGGGACAGGGGGTATATTTGGTCCGGGGAGCTGTTTTTT	CASSPWDRGYIWSGELFF
-	TRBJ1-2	TRBV18	TRBD1	TGTGCCAGCTCACCTCCGGGACAGACTTATGGCTACACCTTC	CASSPPGQTYGYTF
-	TRBJ2-7	TRBV7-8	-	TGTGCCAGCAGCTTGCCGGGGGCCCGCGAGCAGTACTTC	CASSLPGAREQYF
-	TRBJ2-1	TRBV19	-	TGTGCCAGTAGTATAGATACCGGGACACAATACAATGAGCAGTTCTTC	CASSIDTGTQYNEQFF
-	TRBJ2-1	TRBV24-1	TRBD1	TGTGCCAGTTCCGGGACAGGGACCTACAATGAGCAGTTCTTC	CASSGTGTYNEQFF
-	TRBJ2-7	TRBV7-6	TRBD1	TGTGCCAGCAGCTCAAACAGGGGGCGAGTGAACGAGCAGTACTTC	CASSSNRGRVNEQYF
few	TRBJ2-1	TRBV20-1	TRBD2	TGCAGTGCTAGTTACAGCGGGAGAGTCCATGAGCAGTTCTTC	CSASYSGRVHEQFF
-	TRBJ2-3	TRBV7-8	-	TGTGCCAGCAGAAAGCCAGGGGTCTTTCAAGATACGCAGTATTTT	CASRKPGVFQDTQYF
few	TRBJ2-3	TRBV7-8	-	TGTGCCAGCAGCCCTACAGTGGCGCGGGATACGCAGTATTTT	CASSPTVARDTQYF
-	TRBJ1-4	TRBV4-1	TRBD1	TGCGCCAGCAGCCAAGCCCCTGGACAGGGAGGACGAGGGAGAACTAATGAAAAACTGTTTTTT	CASSQAPGQGGRGRTNEKLFF
-	TRBJ1-2	TRBV19	-	TGTGCCAGTAGTATTGAGGTGAATTTTTTTGCCGATGGCTACACCTTC	CASSIEVNFFADGYTF
once	TRBJ2-7	TRBV27	TRBD1	TGTGCCAGCAGTTCCTTCGGGACAGTAACCTACGAGCAGTACTTC	CASSSFGTVTYEQYF
-	TRBJ1-2	TRBV5-1	-	TGCGCCAGCAGCCCGAAGGTTAACTATGGCTACACCTTC	CASSPKVNYGYTF
-	TRBJ2-1	TRBV5-6	-	TGTGCCAGCAGCTACCGGGGCGTTAACAATGAGCAGTTCTTC	CASSYRGVNNEQFF
few	TRBJ1-1	TRBV7-9	-	TGTGCCAGCAGCTTAAACCAGGGGAGGGTCACTGAAGCTTTCTTT	CASSLNQGRVTEAFF
-	TRBJ1-1	TRBV5-8	-	TGTGCCAGCAGCGCGGTCGGGGGGCCGAACACTGAAGCTTTCTTT	CASSAVGGPNTEAFF
-	TRBJ2-1	TRBV7-2	-	TGTGCCAGCAGCTCCCTCAATGAGCAGTTCTTC	CASSSLNEQFF
-	TRBJ2-2	TRBV7-2	-	TGTGCCAGCAGCTTAGGGGTCTTCGGGAACACCGGGGAGCTGTTTTTT	CASSLGVFGNTGELFF
-	TRBJ1-5	TRBV19	-	TGTGCCAGTACCTCGGGTGGGGGACCTGTCGGATCCCAGCATTTT	CASTSGGGPVGSQHF
-	TRBJ2-1	TRBV6-5	-	TGTGCCAGCAGTTTATTGGGGGCAGGCCACAATGAGCAGTTCTTC	CASSLLGAGHNEQFF
once	TRBJ2-5	TRBV6-2/TRBV6-3	-	TGTGCCAGCAGCTCCTACGCGTCGGGGCGAGAGTACTTC	CASSSYASGREYF
-	TRBJ1-1	TRBV19	-	TGTGCCAGTAGTCCCCGAACCAACACTGAAGCTTTCTTT	CASSPRTNTEAFF
few	TRBJ2-1	TRBV11-2	-	TGTGCCAGCAGCTTAGGGGGCCTTCCGCTCTTC	CASSLGGLPLF
-	TRBJ1-5	TRBV28	TRBD1	TGTGCCACCGCCCCCCCGGACAGGGCGCATAGCAATCAGCCCCAGCATTTT	CATAPPDRAHSNQPQHF
-	TRBJ2-1	TRBV27	-	TGTGCCAGCAGTTTATCCCTAGACAATGAGCAGTTCTTC	CASSLSLDNEQFF
-	TRBJ1-3	TRBV28	-	TGTGAAGTGCGGTCCTCTGGAAACACCATATATTTT	CEVRSSGNTIYF
-	TRBJ2-1	TRBV19	-	TGTGCCAGTAGTCTGGGACACGACAATGAGCAGTTCTTC	CASSLGHDNEQFF
-	TRBJ1-6	TRBV10-3	-	TGTGCCATCAGCGCAGGGGTTAATTCACCCCTCCACTTT	CAISAGVNSPLHF
-	TRBJ2-7	TRBV24-1	TRBD1	TGTGCCTCCGGGACAGCGACCGGTTCGCACGAGCAGTACTTC	CASGTATGSHEQYF
-	TRBJ2-1	TRBV20-1	-	TGCAGTGCCCCGAGGCCCAATGAGCAGTTCTTC	CSAPRPNEQFF
once	TRBJ2-5	TRBV27	-	TGTGCCAGCAGTTTATTCTGGAAAGAGACCCAGTACTTC	CASSLFWKETQYF
-	TRBJ1-1	TRBV6-1	-	TGTGCCAGCAGTGAATCCGAGAGCACTGAAGCTTTCTTT	CASSESESTEAFF
-	TRBJ1-1	TRBV4-1	TRBD1	TGCGCCAGCAGCCAAAATACAAGACGACAGGGAGGCACTGAAGCTTTCTTT	CASSQNTRRQGGTEAFF
-	TRBJ1-4	TRBV15	-	TGTGCCACCAGCAGAGTGGGGGAAGGTAGTGAAAAACTGTTTTTT	CATSRVGEGSEKLFF
-	TRBJ1-2	TRBV30	-	TGTGCCTGGCTCCCCCGAGCAGGGTTGGACTATGGCTACACCTTC	CAWLPRAGLDYGYTF
-	TRBJ1-2	TRBV6-4	-	TGTGCCAGCAGTGACTTAGGGGGCTACACCTTC	CASSDLGGYTF
-	TRBJ2-5	TRBV11-3	-	TGTGCCAGCAGCTTAGCCGGCGGTTCGGAGACCCAGTACTTC	CASSLAGGSETQYF
-	TRBJ1-4	TRBV19	TRBD1	TGTGCCAGTAGAGTTGACGGACAGGGAGAAAAACTGTTTTTT	CASRVDGQGEKLFF
-	TRBJ1-4	TRBV5-1	-	TGCGCCAGCAGCTTGTGGACAGATGAAAAACTGTTTTTT	CASSLWTDEKLFF
-	TRBJ2-7	TRBV9	TRBD1	TGTGCCAGCAGCCCCCGGCCCAGGGGGTCCTACGAGCAGTACTTC	CASSPRPRGSYEQYF
-	TRBJ1-2	TRBV5-6	TRBD1	TGTGCCAGCAGCTTGGATATCCCCAGGGGGCGGTTTGGCTACACCTTC	CASSLDIPRGRFGYTF
-	TRBJ1-1	TRBV11-2	-	TGTGCCAGCAGCTTAGAAGGGCGGAGGACTGAAGCTTTCTTT	CASSLEGRRTEAFF
-	TRBJ2-7	TRBV7-9	TRBD2	TGTGCCAGCAGCTCCCGGACTAGCGGGAGACCCGAGCAGTACTTC	CASSSRTSGRPEQYF
-	TRBJ2-5	TRBV3-1/TRBV3-2	TRBD2	TGTGCCAGCAGCCGACTAGCGGGTCAAGAGACCCAGTACTTC	CASSRLAGQETQYF
-	TRBJ1-6	TRBV27	TRBD1	TGTGCCAGCAGTCTCGACAGGGTGGGGTCACCCCTCCACTTT	CASSLDRVGSPLHF